This TCR beta chain appears in the sequencing data of a study of ipilimumab plus nivolumab after autologous stem cell transplantation (dated by TCRdb to about 2021). Looking at the study overall: A median of roughly five ipilimumab doses and about eight nivolumab doses was received by trial patients. The DLBCL cohort included primary refractory and relapsed disease, with 18-month progression-free survival of about 86% and 29% respectively. Patients undergoing autologous transplant for high-risk diffuse large B cell lymphoma, mature T cell lymphoma, or multiple myeloma were enrolled in the trial. The intent-to-treat population of the trial consisted of around 37 patients. General study outcomes and caveats: Combined checkpoint inhibition appeared tolerable as post-transplant consolidation, according to the authors' conclusion. The authors stated that profiles of the T cell receptor repertoire, regulatory T cell phenotype and gut microbiota provided a biologic rationale for studying this approach further.

The receptor library was made with the immunoSEQ multiplex PCR assay. TCRdb retrieved this table from immuneACCESS and kept in-frame rearrangements only. Not all clones are present; in checked studies, unresolved V genes account for under half, and no reason is known for the remainder. Across this sample there are 20,000 to 30,000 clones, with 86% seen only once. The leading ten clones occupy 4% to 6% of the sample. Starting 14 to 28 days after the autologous transplant, patients began checkpoint therapy, which included ipilimumab at 1 mg/kg intravenously on day 1 of selected weeks. The nivolumab dose was 3 mg/kg intravenously, delivered on day 1 of weeks 1, 4, 7, 10, and every two weeks through week 26. Combined checkpoint inhibition with ipilimumab and nivolumab as consolidation after autologous stem cell transplantation was tested in a Phase Ib clinical trial. Inclusive of the bounding cysteine and phenylalanine, the CDR3 is 13 residues long. Only the CDR3 DNA stays, 39 bases, in frame from base 1. After removal of 2 bases from V and 14 bases from J, the junction retains 12 bases not matched to a gene. The germline V gene (reference sequence) sets CDR1 to SGHNT and CDR2 to YYREEE.

With regard to this clone: Its specific antigen is unknown. No much larger clonotype is one base removed from it; base qualities were not supplied.

The chain joins TRBV5-4 to TRBJ1-2, and TRBD1 matches 7 of the central bases. The TCR comes from a male donor with diffuse large B-cell lymphoma. The input for sequencing was PBMCs, taken in a trial of ipilimumab plus nivolumab as post-transplant consolidation. CDR3 reads: CASSFEGAGEKTF. Here is the DNA: TGTGCCAGCAGCTTTGAGGGGGCAGGGGAAAAAACCTTC.